What follows are 6 T cell receptor beta chains derived from one specimen sequenced in a study of T cell clonality in common variable immunodeficiency (dated by TCRdb to between 2014 and 2016). The method behind the library was the immunoSEQ multiplex PCR assay. This immuneACCESS table, as held by TCRdb, lists in-frame sequences with V and J called but not all clones. Of the missing ones, under half trace to an unresolved V gene in checked studies; the others have no known cause. The sample features about 52,000 clones, and none is a singleton. Of the sample, approximately 2.2% is held by the ten largest clones. Sequencing was performed on peripheral blood mononuclear cells. Receptor source: a person between 18 and 75 years old in good health.

This clone occurred a few times. CDR3 bases read: TGCAGTGCTAGTTCCAGCGGGGTCTCGGACGAG. Translating gives CSASSSGVSDE. The entire CDR3 sequence reads CSASSSGVSDEQYF. The gene calls are TRBV20-1 and TRBJ2-7; 7 nucleotides align to TRBD2. The CDR3 end falls 3 residues outside the read, so it is completed with the germline J gene. CDR1 and CDR2 from the germline V gene are DFQATT and SNEGSKA (reference sequence). With 3 bases clipped from V and 5 bases from J, the junction kept 10 bases outside the gene matches. CDR3 size: 14 residues.

Of note for this clone: The CDR3 end is not reached by the read, which stops 3 residues before it; the germline J gene fills it in. The V call is TRBV2, the J call TRBJ1-1; possible D gene TRBD1, 6 bases. The CDR3 runs to 14 residues. V was clipped by 5 bases and J by 0 bases, with 10 bases between them. Germline CDR1 is SNHLY and CDR2 is FYNNEI. This CDR3 reads CASSLDRLNTEAFF. CDR3 DNA (partial): TGTGCCAGCAGTCTCGACAGGCTGAACACTGAA.

The CDR3 here is CSARARKPGQSSYEQYF. CDR3 bases read: TGCAGTGCTAGAGCCAGAAAACCGGGACAGAGCTCCTACGAG. The chain recombines TRBV20-1 with TRBJ2-7; 7 nucleotides match TRBD1. The observed sequence ends 3 residues before the CDR3 terminus, with the missing tail filled in from the germline J gene. The CDR3 spans 17 residues. The trim removed 1 base at V and 0 bases at J, leaving 12 bases unmatched. In germline, CDR1 is DFQATT, CDR2 SNEGSKA (reference sequence).

This clone has at least ten counts. With the read ending 3 residues before the CDR3 end, the germline J gene is used to fill in that end. The chain has TRBV2 and TRBJ2-3, with 15 bases aligning to TRBD2. Germline loops: CDR1 SNHLY, CDR2 FYNNEI. This CDR3 has 17 amino acids. Unmatched junction bases numbered 3, after V lost 5 bases and J lost 0 bases. Incomplete CDR3 DNA: TGTGCCAGCAGTCGGACTAGCGGGAGGGTAAGCACAGATACG. It encodes CASSRTSGRVSTDT. In full, the CDR3 reads CASSRTSGRVSTDTQYF. Based on the CDR3 plus reference TRBV2 and TRBJ2-3, the full variable domain is EPEVTQTPSHQVTQMGQEVILRCVPISNHLYFYWYRQILGQKVEFLVSFYNNEISEKSEIFDDQFSVERPDGSNFTLKIRSTKLEDSAMYFCASSRTSGRVSTDTQYFGPGTRLTVL.

This clone occurred many times. The CDR3 sequence: CASSRAGLPYEQYF. Incomplete CDR3 DNA: TGTGCCAGCAGCCGGGCGGGACTCCCCTACGAG. V is TRBV5-4 and J is TRBJ2-7; tentative D call: TRBD2 (6 bases). The read terminates 3 residues ahead of where the CDR3 ends, so the germline J gene completes it. Trimming pared 4 bases from V and 2 bases from J, leaving 13 bases between. In germline, CDR1 is SGHNT, CDR2 YYREEE (reference sequence). This CDR3 spans 14 amino acids.

There are many counts of this clone. Read sequence stops 3 residues before the CDR3 end, and the germline J gene provides the missing end. The chain employs TRBV5-6 and TRBJ2-7; 7 positions match TRBD2. The CDR3 runs to 14 residues. Germline V lookup: CDR1 SGHDT, CDR2 YYEEEE. V lost 2 bases and J lost 1; bases outside the gene matches: 3. CDR3 sequence: CASSFLAASYEQYF. The part of the CDR3 DNA that was read is TGTGCCAGCAGCTTCCTAGCGGCTTCCTACGAG.